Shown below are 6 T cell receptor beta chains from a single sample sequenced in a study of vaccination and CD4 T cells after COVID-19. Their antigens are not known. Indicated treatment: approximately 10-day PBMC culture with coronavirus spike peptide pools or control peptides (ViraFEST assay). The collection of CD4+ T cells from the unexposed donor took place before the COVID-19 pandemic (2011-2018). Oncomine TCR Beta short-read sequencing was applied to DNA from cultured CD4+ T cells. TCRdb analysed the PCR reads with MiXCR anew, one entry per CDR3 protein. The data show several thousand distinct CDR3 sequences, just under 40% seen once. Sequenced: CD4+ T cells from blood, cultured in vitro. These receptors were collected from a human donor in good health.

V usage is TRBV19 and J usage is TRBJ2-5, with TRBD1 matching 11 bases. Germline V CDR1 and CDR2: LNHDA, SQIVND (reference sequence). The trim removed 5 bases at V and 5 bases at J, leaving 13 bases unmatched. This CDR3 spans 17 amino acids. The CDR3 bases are TGTGCCAGTAGTGAATACCCCGGGACAGGGGGAATGGAGACCCAGTACTTC. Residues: CASSEYPGTGGMETQYF.

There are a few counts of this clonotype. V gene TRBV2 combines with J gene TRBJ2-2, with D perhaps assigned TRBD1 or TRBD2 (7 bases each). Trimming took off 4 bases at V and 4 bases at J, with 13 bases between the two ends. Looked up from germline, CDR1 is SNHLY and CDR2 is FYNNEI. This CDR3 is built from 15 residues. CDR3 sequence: CASSGEGAGTGELFF. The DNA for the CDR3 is TGTGCCAGCAGTGGGGAGGGGGCCGGCACCGGGGAGCTGTTTTTT. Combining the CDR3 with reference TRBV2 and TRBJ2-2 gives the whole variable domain EPEVTQTPSHQVTQMGQEVILRCVPISNHLYFYWYRQILGQKVEFLVSFYNNEISEKSEIFDDQFSVERPDGSNFTLKIRSTKLEDSAMYFCASSGEGAGTGELFFGEGSRLTVL.

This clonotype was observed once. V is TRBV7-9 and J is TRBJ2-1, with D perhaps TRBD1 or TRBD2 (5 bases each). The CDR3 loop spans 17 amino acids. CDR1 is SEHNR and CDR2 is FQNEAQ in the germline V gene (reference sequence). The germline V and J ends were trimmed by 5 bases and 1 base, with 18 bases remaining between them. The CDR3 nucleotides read TGTGCCAGCAGCCCCCCAGCCCGGGGACGGTCCTACAATGAGCAGTTCTTC. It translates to CASSPPARGRSYNEQFF.

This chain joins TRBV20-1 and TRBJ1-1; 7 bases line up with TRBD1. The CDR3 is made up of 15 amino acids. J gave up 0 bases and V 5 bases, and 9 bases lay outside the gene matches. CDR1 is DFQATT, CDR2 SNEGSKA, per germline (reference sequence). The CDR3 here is CSARQGVLMNTEAFF. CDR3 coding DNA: TGCAGTGCTCGACAGGGCGTCTTAATGAACACTGAAGCTTTCTTT.

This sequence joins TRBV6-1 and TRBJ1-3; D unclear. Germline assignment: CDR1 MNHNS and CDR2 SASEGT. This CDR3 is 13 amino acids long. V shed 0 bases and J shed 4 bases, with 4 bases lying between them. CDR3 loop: CASSEARGNTIYF. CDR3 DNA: TGTGCCAGCAGTGAAGCGAGGGGAAACACCATATATTTT.

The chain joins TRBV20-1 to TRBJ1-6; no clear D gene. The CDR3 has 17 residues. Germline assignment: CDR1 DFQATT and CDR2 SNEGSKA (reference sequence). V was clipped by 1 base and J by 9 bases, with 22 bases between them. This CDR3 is CSARVPIGRLIGSPLHF. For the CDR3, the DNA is TGCAGTGCTAGAGTTCCCATCGGCCGCCTTATTGGTTCACCCCTCCACTTT.